The 11 T cell receptor beta chains below all came from one sample that was sequenced in a study of shared clonotypes between healthy human individuals. TCRdb keeps only in-frame clones here, not all; method: immunoSEQ multiplex PCR. Of 470,000 or so clones detected, approximately 84% appear once; the ten largest clones hold more than 9.5%. Sequenced: PBMCs. The receptors were gathered from a woman in her thirties or forties in good health. Some clones in this sample may be carry-over from other donors' samples.

V is TRBV19 and J is TRBJ1-5, with D perhaps matching TRBD1 (5 bases). The CDR3 covers 14 residues. Germline-derived CDR1 and CDR2 are LNHDA and SQIVND (reference sequence). V dropped 2 bases and J dropped 3 bases, with 8 bases sitting between them. This chain's CDR3 is CASSILQDNQPQHF. CDR3 sequence (DNA): TGTGCCAGTAGTATATTACAGGACAATCAGCCCCAGCATTTT.

The chain recombines TRBV6-1 with TRBJ2-7, with TRBD2 identical over 7 bases. Looked up from germline, CDR1 is MNHNS and CDR2 is SASEGT. The CDR3 is made up of 14 amino acids. Losses at the gene ends were 7 bases for V and 8 bases for J; bases not matched to a gene: 14. The CDR3 region is CASNLSGTTSKQYF. CDR3 DNA: TGTGCCAGCAACCTATCCGGGACTACCTCCAAGCAGTACTTC.

The chain combines TRBV7-2 with TRBJ1-2; TRBD1 is a possible D gene (5 bases). This CDR3 comprises 17 residues. The germline V gene has CDR1 SGHTA and CDR2 FQGNSA. The germline V and J ends were trimmed by 0 bases and 2 bases, with 16 bases remaining between them. The CDR3 loop reads CASSLAPTGAGNYGYTF. CDR3 nucleotides: TGTGCCAGCAGCTTAGCCCCAACCGGGGCAGGCAACTATGGCTACACCTTC.

Remarks on this clone: Given a far larger clone just one base away, this is likely a sequencing read error. The chain couples TRBV29-1 to TRBJ1-1; 7 bases are shared with TRBD1. V gave up 6 bases and J gave up 8 bases; unmatched junction bases: 15. The CDR3 has 14 residues. Per germline, CDR1 SQVTM and CDR2 ANQGSEA. The DNA for the CDR3 is TGCAGCGTAGCAGACCGGGACAGCTTTTTAGAAGCTTTCTTT. Protein product: CSVADRDSFLEAFF. Supplemented by reference TRBV29-1 and TRBJ1-1, the full variable domain reads SAVISQKPSRDICQRGTSLTIQCQVDSQVTMMFWYRQQPGQSLTLIATANQGSEATYESGFVIDKFPISRPNLTFSTLTVSNMSPEDSSIYLCSVADRDSFLEAFFGQGTRLTVV.

With respect to this clone: A far larger clone is one nucleotide away, so this likely arose from a read error. The chain is built from TRBV11-2 and TRBJ2-2; TRBD2 matches 7 bases. The germline V gene has CDR1 SGHAT and CDR2 FQNNGV. The CDR3 is 15 amino acids. The CDR3 is CASSSLGGNTRELFF. The CDR3 DNA sequence: TGTGCCAGCAGCTCCCTCGGGGGGAACACCAGGGAGCTGTTTTTT.

Note on this clone: A far larger clone is only one base removed, so a read error is likely. The V call is TRBV30, the J call TRBJ1-1; D remains ambiguous. Germline values: CDR1 GTSNPN, CDR2 SVGIG (reference sequence). Deletions cut 5 bases from V and 1 base from J, with 8 bases between. This CDR3 has 12 residues. The CDR3 DNA sequence: TGTGCCTGGGCCCTGGGGAACACTGAAGCTTTCTTT. Translating it yields CAWALGNTEAFF.

V gene TRBV5-6 combines with J gene TRBJ1-1; maybe TRBD1 (5 bases). The germline gives CDR1 SGHDT, CDR2 YYEEEE. The V end lost 1 base, the J end lost 6 bases, and 19 bases lay between the germline ends. This CDR3 region has 16 residues. The CDR3 region is CASSLKGSPWGAEAFF. In nucleotides, the CDR3 is TGTGCCAGCAGCTTGAAGGGAAGTCCGTGGGGGGCTGAAGCTTTCTTT.

Turning to this clone: With a far larger clone one base away, a read error is the likely cause. V is TRBV7-2 and J is TRBJ1-1, with D hard to call. Deletions cut 2 bases from V and 11 bases from J, with 18 bases between. The CDR3 has 14 residues. CDR1 SGHTA and CDR2 FQGNSA come from the germline V gene. The CDR3 is CASSLSHLQYLAFF. Here the CDR3 DNA reads TGTGCCAGCAGCTTATCCCATTTACAGTATTTGGCTTTCTTT.

The J gene is TRBJ1-4, the V gene TRBV5-1; the D is unclear. Deletions cut 0 bases from V and 5 bases from J, with 5 bases between. This CDR3 is 13 amino acids long. Germline CDR1 SGHRS, CDR2 YFSETQ. The CDR3 loop is CASSLELNEKLFF. CDR3 coding DNA: TGCGCCAGCAGCTTGGAGCTAAATGAAAAACTGTTTTTT.

The chain is built from TRBV27 and TRBJ1-5, with D possibly matching TRBD1 (5 bases). There are 15 residues in the CDR3. V lost 3 bases, J lost 4 bases, and 13 bases lay in between. The germline V gene has CDR1 MNHEY and CDR2 SMNVEV (reference sequence). This CDR3 reads CASSFGSAGNQPQHF. The CDR3 nucleotides read TGTGCCAGCAGTTTTGGATCGGCAGGGAATCAGCCCCAGCATTTT.

V is TRBV4-1 and J is TRBJ1-2; D is perhaps TRBD1 (6 bases). V lost 5 bases, J lost 4 bases, and 14 bases lay in between. Per the germline V gene, CDR1 is MGHRA and CDR2 is YSYEKL. The CDR3 covers 14 residues. As DNA, the CDR3 is TGCGCCAGCAGCTCAAGCGGCAGGGGCTATGGCTACACCTTC. This encodes CASSSSGRGYGYTF.